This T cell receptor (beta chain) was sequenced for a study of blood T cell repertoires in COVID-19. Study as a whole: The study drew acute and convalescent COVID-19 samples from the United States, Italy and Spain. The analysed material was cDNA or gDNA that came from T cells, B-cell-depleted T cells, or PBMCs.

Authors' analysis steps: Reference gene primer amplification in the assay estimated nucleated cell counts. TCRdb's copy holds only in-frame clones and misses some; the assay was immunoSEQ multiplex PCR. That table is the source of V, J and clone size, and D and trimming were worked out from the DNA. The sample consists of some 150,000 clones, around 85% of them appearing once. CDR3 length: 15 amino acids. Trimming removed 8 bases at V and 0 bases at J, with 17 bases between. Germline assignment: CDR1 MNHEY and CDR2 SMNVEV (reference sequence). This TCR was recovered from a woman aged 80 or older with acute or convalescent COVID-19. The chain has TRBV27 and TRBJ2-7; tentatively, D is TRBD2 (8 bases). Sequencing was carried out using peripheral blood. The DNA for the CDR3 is TGTGCCAGCCACTCGGGAGGGGGCTACTCCTACGAGCAGTACTTC. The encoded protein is CASHSGGGYSYEQYF.